A single sample gave rise to the 16 T cell receptor beta chains below, sequenced in a study of cytomegalovirus exposure and HLA in healthy donors. PCR amplification relied on 60 Vbeta primers (plus 13 Jbeta primers). Clones were read by immunoSEQ multiplex PCR, and TCRdb kept only the in-frame ones, dropping some. The sample lists about 180,000 clones, roughly 88% occurring once. Sequenced input: PBMCs. The receptors shown here come from a girl aged 2 to 10 in good health and CMV-seropositive.

The rearrangement joins TRBV4-2 to TRBJ2-4, with 11 bases matching TRBD1. With 0 bases clipped from V and 6 bases from J, the junction kept 7 bases outside the gene matches. Looked up from germline, CDR1 is LGHNA and CDR2 is YNFKEQ. The CDR3 consists of 17 residues. CDR3 DNA: TGTGCCAGCAGCCAAGATCCCCCGGGACAGGGGGGAAACATTCAGTACTTC. Protein sequence: CASSQDPPGQGGNIQYF.

The chain employs TRBV7-3 and TRBJ2-1; 13 positions match TRBD2. J gave up 6 bases and V 1 base, and 9 bases lay outside the gene matches. The CDR3 has 18 amino acids. In germline, CDR1 is SGHTA, CDR2 FQGTGA. The CDR3 protein is CASSLRTSGSSFFNEQFF. CDR3 DNA sequence: TGTGCCAGCAGCTTAAGGACTAGCGGGAGTTCCTTTTTCAATGAGCAGTTCTTC.

The chain combines TRBV4-2 with TRBJ2-7, with 12 positions matching TRBD2. V was clipped by 3 bases and J by 1 base; unmatched bases: 4. Germline V CDR1 and CDR2: LGHNA, YNFKEQ. CDR3 length: 16 amino acids. The CDR3 nucleotides are TGTGCCAGCAGCCAGATACTAGCGGGAGGTTCCTACGAGCAGTACTTC. Translated: CASSQILAGGSYEQYF.

This chain joins TRBV19 and TRBJ2-3, with 7 bases that match TRBD2. Germline CDR1 LNHDA, CDR2 SQIVND (reference sequence). Losses at the gene ends were 3 bases for V and 2 bases for J; bases not matched to a gene: 8. The CDR3 is 16 residues long. The CDR3 protein is CASSIRSGSNTDTQYF. The CDR3 DNA reads TGTGCCAGTAGTATTCGTAGCGGGTCTAACACAGATACGCAGTATTTT.

V and J are TRBV4-1 and TRBJ1-4; a weak D match, TRBD1 (5 bases). V gave up 3 bases and J gave up 8 bases, with 22 bases separating them. CDR1 and CDR2 from the germline V gene are MGHRA and YSYEKL. The CDR3 loop spans 17 amino acids. The CDR3 loop reads CASSHMSYRSLGEKLFF. DNA of the CDR3: TGCGCCAGCAGCCACATGAGTTACAGGAGCTTGGGCGAAAAACTGTTTTTT.

This chain joins TRBV28 and TRBJ2-7; the match to TRBD1 covers 7 bases. The V gene's germline CDR1 is MDHEN and CDR2 SYDVKM. J lost 3 bases, V lost 6 bases, and 8 bases had no gene match. This CDR3 contains 14 residues. The CDR3: CASRLTGSRYEQYF. Written as DNA, the CDR3 is TGTGCCAGCAGACTGACAGGGTCTCGCTACGAGCAGTACTTC.

This clone was picked up one time. The chain recombines TRBV11-3 with TRBJ2-7; possible D gene TRBD2, 6 bases. The CDR3 has 13 residues. Germline CDR1 reads SGHNT; CDR2 reads YENEEA. V lost 5 bases and J 12 bases, leaving 20 bases between the germline ends. CDR3 in DNA: TGTGCCAGCAGCCAAAAATGGGGGGTCGGCCGGTACTTC. It specifies CASSQKWGVGRYF.

The rearrangement links TRBV5-1 to TRBJ2-5; perhaps TRBD2 as D (6 bases). CDR3 size: 13 residues. Deletions cut 1 base from V and 4 bases from J, with 8 bases between. Per the germline V gene, CDR1 is SGHRS and CDR2 is YFSETQ. This chain's CDR3 is CASSLTGGETQYF. Written as DNA, the CDR3 is TGCGCCAGCAGCTTGACCGGGGGAGAGACCCAGTACTTC.

V usage is TRBV13 and J usage is TRBJ2-7, with 11 bases matching TRBD1. V lost 4 bases, J lost 6 bases, and 5 bases stayed unmatched. The CDR3 length is 14 residues. The germline gives CDR1 PRHDT, CDR2 FYEKMQ (reference sequence). The CDR3 loop is CASSSGTGGCEQYF. CDR3 nucleotides: TGTGCCAGCAGCTCCGGGACAGGGGGATGCGAGCAGTACTTC.

V usage is TRBV7-2 and J usage is TRBJ2-1, with D tentatively TRBD1 (6 bases). Germline CDR1 reads SGHTA; CDR2 reads FQGNSA. The CDR3 is 15 amino acids. V was clipped by 2 bases and J by 6 bases, with 14 bases between them. CDR3 loop: CASSLQVIGGNEQFF. In DNA form, the CDR3 reads TGTGCCAGCAGCTTACAGGTAATAGGGGGCAATGAGCAGTTCTTC. Full variable domain (remainder filled in from reference TRBV7-2 and TRBJ2-1): GAGVSQSPSNKVTEKGKDVELRCDPISGHTALYWYRQSLGQGLEFLIYFQGNSAPDKSGLPSDRFSAERTGGSVSTLTIQRTQQEDSAVYLCASSLQVIGGNEQFFGPGTRLTVL.

This clone was recorded only once. The V and J genes are TRBV21-1 and TRBJ2-1; the DNA was not compared with TRBD2, the D call given in the table. TRBV21-1 has pseudogene status. The CDR3 totals 20 residues. This CDR3 is CASSKGPPPKGLQAYNEQFF. The CDR3 nucleotides are TGTGCCAGCAGCAAAGGGCCTCCCCCCAAGGGACTTCAAGCCTACAATGAGCAGTTCTTC.

The rearrangement uses TRBV19 and TRBJ2-7; D remains ambiguous. Per the germline V gene, CDR1 is LNHDA and CDR2 is SQIVND (reference sequence). This CDR3 comprises 15 residues. Trimming cost V 6 bases and J 2 bases, with 17 bases left between them. The CDR3 DNA reads as TGTGCCAGTAGCCTGGGCGCAGGAATTACCTACGAGCAGTACTTC. As protein: CASSLGAGITYEQYF.

This clone was observed a handful of times. The chain carries TRBV30 and TRBJ2-3; D is unclear. With 5 bases removed from V and 3 bases from J, the gap between germline ends came to 6 bases. Germline CDR1 reads GTSNPN; CDR2 reads SVGIG (reference sequence). This CDR3 has 11 amino acids. The chain's CDR3 is CAWGFTDTQYF. CDR3 sequence (DNA): TGTGCCTGGGGCTTTACAGATACGCAGTATTTT.

A single count supports this clone. V usage is TRBV30 and J usage is TRBJ2-1; D gene unclear. CDR1 and CDR2 (germline): GTSNPN, SVGIG (reference sequence). The CDR3 covers 15 residues. The V gene lost 0 bases and the J gene lost 2 bases, with 11 bases spanning the gap. CDR3 amino acids: CAWSVRGSPYNEQFF. The CDR3 DNA follows: TGTGCCTGGAGTGTAAGAGGCTCACCCTACAATGAGCAGTTCTTC.

The rearrangement joins TRBV5-1 to TRBJ2-3; no reliable D call. The CDR3 spans 14 residues. Germline V gives CDR1 SGHRS, CDR2 YFSETQ. V lost 0 bases, J lost 4 bases, and 9 bases lay in between. CDR3 in DNA: TGCGCCAGCAGCTTGGGTTCAGGCTCAGATACGCAGTATTTT. It codes for CASSLGSGSDTQYF.

V usage is TRBV5-1 and J usage is TRBJ1-2, with 7 nucleotides matching TRBD1. The length of the CDR3 is 15 residues. Germline CDR1 reads SGHRS; CDR2 reads YFSETQ. V trimming: 0 bases; J trimming: 3 bases; junction bases outside the gene matches: 5. The CDR3 nucleotides read TGCGCCAGCAGCTTGGTGTCGACAGGGCACTATGGCTACACCTTC. It yields the protein CASSLVSTGHYGYTF.